This paragraph reports one TCR beta chain. Ten or more counts support this clonotype. The clone's antigen remains unknown. Base qualities are not at hand, and no much larger clone is one base apart. The CDR3 goes from the cysteine to the phenylalanine over 13 residues. Here the CDR3 DNA is all that survives: 39 bases in frame from base 1. Between the V and J ends, shortened by 6 bases and 1 base respectively, the junction contains 9 bases. Looking up the germline V gene (reference sequence) yields CDR1 LGHDT and CDR2 YNNKEL. In light of the paper, this sample's time point label describes: sample taken at primary tumor resection. The donors were about 65 patients from the lung TRACERx cohort who had early-stage, untreated non-small cell lung cancer. TCR sequencing used whole RNA extracted from tumor and nontumor lung tissue, or from cryopreserved PBMC samples, without cell sorting. Only patients for whom sufficient RNA was available from at least two tumor regions were selected for TCR sequencing.

The library came from 5' RACE. Sequencing relied on a NextSeq 500. In the TCR library protocol, a unique molecular identifier was attached to each TCR cDNA molecule so that PCR and sequencing errors could be corrected. From the authors' description of their analysis: TCR identification, UMI-based error correction and CDR3 extraction were performed with Decombinator tools. Expanded TCRs were defined as those above a frequency of 2 per 1,000, corresponding to the top 1% of the tumor frequency distribution. Renyi diversity was computed with the R vegan package after each repertoire had been subsampled 100 times to 5,000 TCRs. CDR3 similarity networks were built from amino acid triplet string-kernel similarity, connecting CDR3s with pairwise similarity above 0.82. Clones were called with MiXCR by TCRdb after fastp trimmed the public reads at Q25, and only in-frame beta chains were retained. Merged by CDR3 protein, the rows form single entries marked with the most common genes and DNA. TCRdb, not the authors, supplied the V and J calls. Within this sample are about 48,000 distinct CDR3 sequences, with 5.3% of them counted one time only. Together, the top ten hold roughly 10% of the sample.

The entry originates in a study of spatial heterogeneity in lung cancer (dated by TCRdb to 2018 to 2020). Looking at the study overall: Beta-chain transcripts were consistently detected in greater numbers than alpha-chain transcripts, which likely reflected higher beta-chain transcript abundance. In the raw uncorrected reads, each unique combination of TCR and UMI appeared on average more than ten times. In non-small cell lung cancer, the study quantitatively compared TCR alpha and beta repertoires across several tumor regions, matched nontumor lung, and blood. Nonsynonymous mutation counts, determined by whole-exome sequencing of tumor tissue, were related to features of the TCR repertoire. Both alpha and beta chains were TCR-sequenced in samples taken at surgery, namely 220 tumor regions, around 64 matched nontumor lung samples and 50 to 60 PBMC samples. Paper-wide results and their limitations: Ubiquitous expanded tumor TCRs were detected in blood more often at tumor resection than at routine follow-up. Confirming at a functional level the hypothesis that regional TCRs recognize regional mutations was considered to require additional single-cell paired TCR alpha and beta sequencing.

The source was PBMCs, collected at surgery. The sequence joins TRBV3-1 to TRBJ1-1; the D gene cannot be resolved reliably. The TCR sequence derives from a male donor with early-stage non-small cell lung cancer. The base sequence is TGTGCCAGCAGGATAAACAGGAACACTGAAGCTTTCTTT. It is translated as CASRINRNTEAFF.